Following are 27 T cell receptor beta chains from one sample sequenced in a study of T cells after yellow fever vaccination. TCRdb itself ran the 5' RACE reads through MiXCR, one entry per CDR3 protein. There are approximately 330,000 distinct CDR3 sequences in the sample; around 13% occur only once, and around 3% lies in the top ten. The sequenced sample was CD4+ T cells sorted from PBMCs, obtained 15 days after the yellow fever booster vaccination. These TCRs come from a man aged 18 to 35 who received the YFV17D yellow fever vaccine.

This clonotype was seen only a few times. This chain links TRBV5-1 with TRBJ1-1; perhaps TRBD1 as D (6 bases). This CDR3 spans 14 amino acids. The germline V gene encodes CDR1 SGHRS and CDR2 YFSETQ. V was pared by 3 bases and J by 8 bases, with 17 bases between. CDR3 amino acids: CASSYSSNREEAFF. The CDR3 nucleotides read TGCGCCAGCAGCTACTCGTCGAACAGGGAAGAAGCTTTCTTT.

The sample holds a few counts of this clonotype. The V call is TRBV6-1, the J call TRBJ1-2, with unresolved D. The CDR3 is 12 residues long. Per germline, CDR1 MNHNS and CDR2 SASEGT. The germline V and J ends were trimmed by 0 bases and 7 bases, with 6 bases remaining between them. The DNA for the CDR3 is TGTGCCAGCAGTGAAGCGACTCTTGGCTACACCTTC. Translated: CASSEATLGYTF.

This clonotype was observed a few times. The chain is built from TRBV4-1 and TRBJ1-2, with D perhaps TRBD1 (6 bases). Germline V lookup: CDR1 MGHRA, CDR2 YSYEKL. The CDR3 contains 15 residues. Trimming took 2 bases from V and 8 from J, leaving 18 bases between them. The CDR3 coding sequence is TGCGCCAGCAGCCAAACCCCGGACAGATTGAGGGGCTACACCTTC. Translation gives CASSQTPDRLRGYTF.

This clonotype was found a few times. The rearrangement uses TRBV28 and TRBJ1-2; D ambiguous. The V and J ends lost 5 bases and 5 bases respectively, with 9 bases between them. CDR3 length: 12 amino acids. Germline V lookup: CDR1 MDHEN, CDR2 SYDVKM. CDR3 in DNA: TGTGCCAGCAGTCCCGACTTGTATGGCTACACCTTC. Translation: CASSPDLYGYTF.

The rearrangement links TRBV27 to TRBJ2-3; 13 bases line up with TRBD2. Per the germline V gene, CDR1 is MNHEY and CDR2 is SMNVEV (reference sequence). This CDR3 has 16 residues. V was clipped by 6 bases and J by 3 bases; unmatched bases: 6. CDR3 sequence reads: CASRGTSGGVTDTQYF. Here the CDR3 DNA reads TGTGCCAGCAGGGGCACTAGCGGGGGGGTGACAGATACGCAGTATTTT.

This clonotype was recorded a few times. The chain recombines TRBV18 with TRBJ2-1; D is unresolved. The germline V gene encodes CDR1 KGHSH and CDR2 LQKENI. Trimming took 1 base from V and 7 from J, leaving 8 bases between them. The CDR3 is 13 residues long. The CDR3 reads CASSPLRTNEQFF. The CDR3 coding sequence is TGTGCCAGCTCACCACTCAGAACTAATGAGCAGTTCTTC.

The gene calls are TRBV20-1 and TRBJ1-2; a weak D match, TRBD1 (6 bases). Germline V gives CDR1 DFQATT, CDR2 SNEGSKA (reference sequence). This CDR3 spans 11 amino acids. With 6 bases removed from V and 8 bases from J, the gap between germline ends came to 13 bases. CDR3: CSAGGTGGYTF. The CDR3 DNA is TGCAGTGCCGGGGGAACAGGGGGCTACACCTTC.

In this sample, this clonotype turned up a few times. V and J are TRBV20-1 and TRBJ2-5, with D maybe TRBD2 (5 bases). Germline-derived CDR1 and CDR2 are DFQATT and SNEGSKA (reference sequence). CDR3 size: 15 residues. The ends were cut back, 1 base at V and 2 bases at J, with 14 bases in the middle. The CDR3 coding sequence is TGCAGTGCTAGAGTCTCATCGGGGTCACAAGAGACCCAGTACTTC. Its translation is CSARVSSGSQETQYF.

This clonotype came up a few times. The chain couples TRBV20-1 to TRBJ2-2; 10 nucleotides match TRBD1. The CDR3 has 14 amino acids. J gave up 7 bases and V 3 bases, and 5 bases lay outside the gene matches. Germline CDR1 and CDR2: DFQATT and SNEGSKA (reference sequence). Written as DNA, the CDR3 is TGCAGTGCTAGGGGACAGGGGATTCACGGGGAGCTGTTTTTT. Translating it yields CSARGQGIHGELFF.

This clonotype was found once. CDR3 residues: CASSPISDRPNYGYTF. For the CDR3, the DNA is TGTGCCAGCTCACCGATCTCGGACAGGCCAAACTATGGCTACACCTTC. The chain combines TRBV18 with TRBJ1-2; 7 bases match TRBD1. Germline CDR1 KGHSH, CDR2 LQKENI. The CDR3 has 16 amino acids. Unmatched junction bases numbered 9, after V lost 3 bases and J lost 2 bases.

This clonotype was found many times. The rearrangement joins TRBV24-1 to TRBJ2-2; D tentatively fits TRBD1 or TRBD2 (6 bases each). CDR3 length equals 14 residues. V was trimmed by 5 bases and J by 4 bases, leaving 10 bases between them. CDR1 is KGHDR, CDR2 SFDVKD, per germline. The CDR3 spells CATSGGARTGELFF. CDR3 sequence (DNA): TGTGCCACCAGTGGGGGGGCCCGCACCGGGGAGCTGTTTTTT.

The rearrangement joins TRBV10-3 to TRBJ2-3; the D is unclear. V lost 3 bases and J 0 bases, leaving 13 bases between the germline ends. Germline values: CDR1 ENHRY, CDR2 SYGVKD. This CDR3 is 16 amino acids long. The CDR3 protein is CAISDPAVTSTDTQYF. In DNA form, the CDR3 reads TGTGCCATCAGTGACCCGGCGGTGACGAGCACAGATACGCAGTATTTT.

The genes are TRBV14 and TRBJ1-2; 7 bases are a match to TRBD1. The V segment lost 4 bases and the J segment 5 bases; nucleotides outside the gene matches: 10. The CDR3 has 15 amino acids. Germline values: CDR1 SGHDN, CDR2 FVKESK. The CDR3 sequence: CASSRNQGGPYGYTF. For the CDR3, the DNA is TGTGCCAGCAGCCGGAACCAGGGGGGACCTTATGGCTACACCTTC.

The V gene is TRBV3-1, the J gene TRBJ1-3; D uncertain. The CDR3 covers 16 residues. Trimming stripped 4 bases from V and 0 bases from J, with 13 bases between. CDR1 and CDR2 from the germline V gene are LGHDT and YNNKEL (reference sequence). CDR3 in amino acids: CASSRIGISSGNTIYF. The CDR3 DNA sequence: TGTGCCAGCAGCCGGATCGGGATTAGCTCTGGAAACACCATATATTTT.

In its sample, this clonotype was seen a few times. The rearrangement joins TRBV20-1 to TRBJ2-4; D uncertain. Deletions cut 3 bases from V and 1 base from J, with 10 bases between. The CDR3 is made up of 14 amino acids. Germline V gene sequence: CDR1 DFQATT, CDR2 SNEGSKA (reference sequence). CDR3 in amino acids: CSARIPGAKNIQYF. The CDR3 DNA follows: TGCAGTGCTAGGATCCCTGGGGCCAAAAACATTCAGTACTTC.

The CDR3 DNA follows: TGTGCCAGCTCACCACTGACACGAAGGGGGGAGACCCAGTACTTC. Encoded protein: CASSPLTRRGETQYF. The chain recombines TRBV18 with TRBJ2-5; possible D gene TRBD1, 6 bases. Germline assignment: CDR1 KGHSH and CDR2 LQKENI. The CDR3 contains 15 residues. The germline V and J ends were trimmed by 1 base and 5 bases, with 14 bases remaining between them.

Ten or more counts support this clonotype. This sequence joins TRBV12-3 or TRBV12-4 and TRBJ2-1; TRBD2 matches at 10 bases. The ends lost 2 bases at V and 10 bases at J; junction bases unmatched: 2. This CDR3 contains 13 residues. In nucleotides, the CDR3 is TGTGCCAGCAGTTTAATGGGACTAGCGGAGCAGTTCTTC. This sequence encodes CASSLMGLAEQFF.

This clonotype was picked up a small number of times. The chain couples TRBV29-1 to TRBJ1-1; D is possibly TRBD1 (6 bases). Trimming removed 6 bases from V and 0 bases from J, with 8 bases in between. Germline assignment: CDR1 SQVTM and CDR2 ANQGSEA. The CDR3 loop spans 12 amino acids. The CDR3 is CSVDRLNTEAFF. Written as DNA, the CDR3 is TGCAGCGTGGACAGATTGAACACTGAAGCTTTCTTT.

V and J are TRBV5-4 and TRBJ1-6; 7 bases fit TRBD1. V dropped 4 bases and J dropped 8; count of bases not matched to a gene: 6. This CDR3 is 14 amino acids long. The germline gives CDR1 SGHNT, CDR2 YYREEE (reference sequence). CDR3 DNA: TGTGCCAGCAGCACCCGACAGGGTGATTCACCCCTCCACTTT. Protein: CASSTRQGDSPLHF.

This clonotype was detected only a few times. The chain couples TRBV20-1 to TRBJ2-3, with 7 bases that match TRBD2. CDR1 and CDR2 (germline): DFQATT, SNEGSKA (reference sequence). After removal of 0 bases from V and 2 bases from J, the junction contained 8 bases not matched to a gene. This CDR3 has 16 residues. The CDR3 region is CSARDSWGGHTDTQYF. CDR3 coding DNA: TGCAGTGCTAGAGATTCATGGGGAGGGCACACAGATACGCAGTATTTT.

The sample holds a few counts of this clonotype. The chain recombines TRBV6-1 with TRBJ1-1; 8 bases map to TRBD1. The CDR3 is 14 residues long. Trimming cost V 6 bases and J 0 bases; bases outside gene matches: 3. Per the germline V gene, CDR1 is MNHNS and CDR2 is SASEGT. Here the CDR3 reads CASRDRAMNTEAFF. In nucleotides, the CDR3 is TGTGCCAGCAGGGACAGGGCTATGAACACTGAAGCTTTCTTT.

This chain uses TRBV6-2 or TRBV6-3 with TRBJ2-3, with 7 bases fitting TRBD1. The CDR3 runs 15 residues. Trimming took 6 bases from V and 0 from J; bases not matched to a gene: 6. Per the germline V gene, CDR1 is MNHEY and CDR2 is SVGEGT. In DNA, the CDR3 is TGTGCCAGCAGGGTTGGGGGACAGAGCACAGATACGCAGTATTTT. Amino acids: CASRVGGQSTDTQYF.

The chain links TRBV10-3 to TRBJ2-6, with TRBD1 identical over 9 bases. The germline V gene encodes CDR1 ENHRY and CDR2 SYGVKD. Losses at the gene ends were 10 bases for V and 0 bases for J; bases not matched to a gene: 7. The CDR3 consists of 16 residues. CDR3: CASLQGANSGANVLTF. The DNA for the CDR3 is TGTGCCAGTCTACAGGGGGCCAACTCTGGGGCCAACGTCCTGACTTTC.

V and J are TRBV5-4 and TRBJ2-2; D is uncertain. This CDR3 is 12 amino acids long. Germline V gene data show CDR1 as SGHNT and CDR2 as YYREEE (reference sequence). V shed 2 bases and J shed 7 bases, with 6 bases lying between them. This chain's CDR3 is CASSFEDGELFF. As DNA, the CDR3 is TGTGCCAGCAGCTTCGAGGACGGGGAGCTGTTTTTT. The complete variable domain, with remaining parts taken from reference TRBV5-4 and TRBJ2-2, reads ETGVTQSPTHLIKTRGQQVTLRCSSQSGHNTVSWYQQALGQGPQFIFQYYREEENGRGNFPPRFSGLQFPNYSSELNVNALELDDSALYLCASSFEDGELFFGEGSRLTVL.

The V call is TRBV14, the J call TRBJ2-3; 10 positions match TRBD2. Trimming at V came to 2 bases and at J to 6 bases, leaving 11 bases not matched to a gene. This CDR3 is 17 amino acids long. The germline V gene has CDR1 SGHDN and CDR2 FVKESK. DNA of the CDR3: TGTGCCAGCAGCCAATCCCGCACTAGCGGGGTTGGGGATACGCAGTATTTT. It codes for CASSQSRTSGVGDTQYF.

This clonotype has only a few counts. The chain has TRBV6-5 and TRBJ2-5; D is uncertain. CDR3 size: 13 residues. Trimming left V 5 bases short and J 5 bases short, with 12 bases between. Germline V gives CDR1 MNHEY, CDR2 SVGAGI. The chain's CDR3 is CASSPPGTETQYF. In DNA form, the CDR3 reads TGTGCCAGCAGTCCCCCGGGCACCGAGACCCAGTACTTC.

This clonotype was seen a handful of times. J is TRBJ2-5 and V is TRBV6-1; D is ambiguous. This CDR3 is built from 13 residues. Germline loops: CDR1 MNHNS, CDR2 SASEGT. Trimming left V 2 bases short and J 2 bases short, with 6 bases between. CDR3 in amino acids: CASSEIGQETQYF. CDR3 DNA sequence: TGTGCCAGCAGTGAAATTGGGCAAGAGACCCAGTACTTC.